This T cell receptor (beta chain) stems from a study of breast tumors, draining lymph nodes, adjacent tissues. Study outcomes and limitations: Tumor TCR diversity was below lymph nodes but above nontumor tissue. Luminal-like breast cancer showed significantly higher tumor–nontumor repertoire similarity than basal-like. The lymph node origin of tumor T cells was framed as consistent with a hypothesis, not demonstrated. Most tumor T cells seemingly derive from lymph node, then expand in tumor.

Details on this clonotype: Its antigen is still unknown. A much larger clone differs by one base, so this may be a read error.

The CDR3 extends over 15 amino acids. CDR1 and CDR2 from the germline V gene are MDHEN and SYDVKM. TCRdb redid the calling of the multiplex PCR reads with MiXCR, one entry per CDR3 protein. The table lists approximately 180,000 distinct CDR3 sequences, 30% to 35% of them singletons. Samples came from axillary lymph nodes draining the breast cancer. Sequenced input: axillary lymph node tissue. The gene calls are TRBV28 and TRBJ1-2; possible D gene TRBD1, 6 bases. This sequence was found in a female donor with breast cancer. Some clones in this sample may be carry-over from other donors' samples. The CDR3 loop is CASSIRTGQTYGCTF. The DNA for the CDR3 is TGTGCCAGCAGCATAAGGACCGGACAGACCTATGGCTGCACCTTC.